The 4 T cell receptor beta chains reported below all come from one sample, sequenced in a study of Graves' ophthalmopathy and Graves' hyperthyroidism. RNA served as the template for amplifying TCR beta CDR3 regions. First-round RT-PCR relied on HTBI primers, and a second-round multiplex PCR came next. Each CDR3 protein gets one entry after TCRdb re-called the multiplex PCR reads with MiXCR. The sample records 900,000 to 1,200,000 distinct CDR3 sequences, about 36% being singletons. The sequencing input was peripheral blood or thyroid tissue (not recorded which). Receptors were obtained from an adult man with Graves' hyperthyroidism.

Comment on this clonotype: Relative to the germline gene, one junction end is altered; a read error may explain this. The gene calls are TRBV10-1 and TRBJ1-2; possibly TRBD1 for D (5 bases). The CDR3 is 12 amino acids. The germline V gene has CDR1 WNHNN and CDR2 SYGVQD (reference sequence). CDR3 nucleotide sequence: TGTGCCAGCATCCGGGGGAACTATGGCTACACCTTC. Its protein is CASIRGNYGYTF.

The rearrangement uses TRBV4-1 and TRBJ2-7; unclear D gene. The length of the CDR3 is 13 residues. Looked up from germline, CDR1 is MGHRA and CDR2 is YSYEKL. With 1 base removed from V and 3 bases from J, the gap between germline ends came to 7 bases. The CDR3 DNA follows: TGCGCCAGCAGCCAAGTTCAGAACTACGAGCAGTACTTC. Protein: CASSQVQNYEQYF.

This clonotype has ten or more counts. The genes are TRBV9 and TRBJ1-2; D gene uncertain. This CDR3 spans 14 amino acids. Per the germline V gene, CDR1 is SGDLS and CDR2 is YYNGEE. V lost 5 bases and J 4 bases, leaving 15 bases between the germline ends. The CDR3 nucleotides read TGTGCCAGCAGTAACACCGGGTTCCGCTATGGCTACACCTTC. Translation gives CASSNTGFRYGYTF.

This clonotype was seen a handful of times. This chain connects TRBV30 to TRBJ2-7; D perhaps matches TRBD1 (6 bases). Trimming took off 4 bases at V and 7 bases at J, with 11 bases between the two ends. The CDR3 sequence is 11 residues long. Germline lookup yields CDR1 GTSNPN and CDR2 SVGIG (reference sequence). The CDR3, as DNA: TGTGCCTGGAACAGGGAGCTGGAGCAGTACTTC. The encoded protein is CAWNRELEQYF.